The clone carrying this TCR beta chain showed up many times. What it binds is unknown. As to time point: pre-sensitization, week 0. Treatment in this sample: therapeutic diphenylcyclopropenone sensitization with weekly scalp DPC. Germline V gene data show CDR1 as MDHEN and CDR2 as SYDVKM. The V end was cut by 3 bases, the J end by 8 bases, with 11 bases between. This CDR3 comprises 13 residues. These data originate in a study of human T cells and chemical hapten exposure. Study summary: Patch tests delivered 0.01% DPC to the upper back and were evaluated at 6 days. Patients were mainly female, each with alopecia areata, totalis or universalis. Across samples, TCR yields varied, mostly owing to small differences in pooled library volumes.

MiXCR, applied by TCRdb to the RACE reads, yields one record per CDR3 protein. Here the sample spans tens of thousands of distinct CDR3 sequences, 9.6% being singletons. Findings of the study overall: DPC sensitization left the count of TCRs above 1 in 1000 unchanged.

The V call is TRBV28, the J call TRBJ2-1; D unclear. This sample comprised whole blood, obtained in connection with sensitization to the hapten diphenylcyclopropenone (DPC). The TCR sequence derives from a woman in her thirties or forties with alopecia areata. Some clones in this sample may be carry-over from other donors' samples. The CDR3 nucleotides are TGTGCCAGCAGTTTCGGCGGTCGGGATGAGCAGTTCTTC. The encoded protein is CASSFGGRDEQFF. Complete variable domain (other parts from reference TRBV28 and TRBJ2-1): DVKVTQSSRYLVKRTGEKVFLECVQDMDHENMFWYRQDPGLGLRLIYFSYDVKMKEKGDIPEGYSVSREKKERFSLILESASTNQTSMYLCASSFGGRDEQFFGPGTRLTVL.